The rows below give T cell receptor beta chains drawn from one sample of a study of response to subunit inactivated influenza vaccine. TCRdb fed the RT-PCR reads into MiXCR, producing one record per CDR3 protein. The data hold roughly 540,000 distinct CDR3 sequences, with under 30% observed a single time. The same data also contributed to another study, on T cells expressing NK-cell markers.

The sequenced sample was CD4+ T cells sorted from PBMCs, obtained 11 to 12 days after vaccination. The origin of the receptors is a man aged 45-65 years who received an inactivated influenza vaccine. CDR3s include the opening cysteine and the closing phenylalanine or tryptophan. The order of the fields is CDR3 DNA, CDR3 protein, clone size, V gene, D gene, J gene. D genes are given only for firm matches. For some rows the clone size is stated as once, few or many, or as a class when expanded; others skip it.

DNA: TGTGCCAGCAGCTATAGGCTGGAACTGGATACGCAGTATTTT
CDR3: CASSYRLELDTQYF
size: .
V: TRBV11-2
D: .
J: TRBJ2-3

DNA: TGTGCCAGCTCACTTAACGCGGGGGTCGAGCAGTACTTC
CDR3: CASSLNAGVEQYF
size: .
V: TRBV18
D: TRBD2
J: TRBJ2-7

DNA: TGTGCCAGCAGCTCTGCGACTAGCGGGAGGTCTGGCTCCTCCTACGAGCAGTACTTC
CDR3: CASSSATSGRSGSSYEQYF
size: few
V: TRBV11-2
D: TRBD2
J: TRBJ2-7

DNA: TGTGCCAGCACCGGGACAGCTAATAATTCACCCCTCCACTTT
CDR3: CASTGTANNSPLHF
size: .
V: TRBV2
D: TRBD1
J: TRBJ1-6

DNA: TGTGCCAGCAGTTACGAGACAGGGGTTCAGCCCCAGCATTTT
CDR3: CASSYETGVQPQHF
size: .
V: TRBV6-2/TRBV6-3
D: TRBD1
J: TRBJ1-5

DNA: TGTGCCAGCAGTCAGAGCCTCCAAGAGACCCAGTACTTC
CDR3: CASSQSLQETQYF
size: few
V: TRBV6-4
D: .
J: TRBJ2-5

DNA: TGTGCCATCCGGGACAGGGATTCCTACGAGCAGTACTTC
CDR3: CAIRDRDSYEQYF
size: few
V: TRBV10-3
D: TRBD1
J: TRBJ2-7

DNA: TGTGCCAGCAGTTCGACAGGGTCTAGCAATCAGCCCCAGCATTTT
CDR3: CASSSTGSSNQPQHF
size: many
V: TRBV12-3/TRBV12-4
D: TRBD1
J: TRBJ1-5

DNA: TGTGCCACCAGCAGAGTCAGGATCTCTGGGGCCAACGTCCTGACTTTC
CDR3: CATSRVRISGANVLTF
size: few
V: TRBV15
D: .
J: TRBJ2-6

DNA: TGTGCCAGCAGCTTAATGACGGAGACCCAGTACTTC
CDR3: CASSLMTETQYF
size: few
V: TRBV7-2
D: .
J: TRBJ2-5

DNA: TGTGCCACCAGTGACCCGCCCCAACAGGGGGCAACAGATACGCAGTATTTT
CDR3: CATSDPPQQGATDTQYF
size: .
V: TRBV24-1
D: TRBD1
J: TRBJ2-3

DNA: TGTGCCAGCAGCTTAGGTGGCCTGAGGGGCAATGAGCAGTTCTTC
CDR3: CASSLGGLRGNEQFF
size: .
V: TRBV7-9
D: .
J: TRBJ2-1

DNA: TGTGCCAGTAGTGCAAGATTCACTGAAGCTTTCTTT
CDR3: CASSARFTEAFF
size: .
V: TRBV19
D: .
J: TRBJ1-1

DNA: TGTGCCAGCAGGGCCGGGAGGCTGGGTAATGAGCAGTTCTTC
CDR3: CASRAGRLGNEQFF
size: .
V: TRBV6-1
D: TRBD2
J: TRBJ2-1

DNA: TGCGCCAGCAGCTTGGCCTTAGGACTAGCTGGCGAGCAGTACTTC
CDR3: CASSLALGLAGEQYF
size: .
V: TRBV5-1
D: TRBD2
J: TRBJ2-7

DNA: TGTGCCAGCAGCTTCGCCGGGAATTATAATTCACCCCTCCACTTT
CDR3: CASSFAGNYNSPLHF
size: few
V: TRBV7-9
D: .
J: TRBJ1-6

DNA: TGCGCCAGCAGAGAAGGACGCTCGAACACTGAAGCTTTCTTT
CDR3: CASREGRSNTEAFF
size: .
V: TRBV4-1
D: .
J: TRBJ1-1

DNA: TGTGCCAGCAGCGGACACAGGGACAACACAGATACGCAGTATTTT
CDR3: CASSGHRDNTDTQYF
size: many
V: TRBV9
D: .
J: TRBJ2-3

DNA: TGTGCCAGCAGCTGGAGGGGGGTGAACACTGAAGCTTTCTTT
CDR3: CASSWRGVNTEAFF
size: .
V: TRBV7-2
D: .
J: TRBJ1-1

DNA: TGCGCCAGCAGACCTCCGACTAGCGGGGGGAGGGTTGAGCAGTTCTTC
CDR3: CASRPPTSGGRVEQFF
size: .
V: TRBV10-2
D: TRBD2
J: TRBJ2-1

DNA: TGTGCCAGCTATCAGGGGGCGCCCTACAATGAGCAGTTCTTC
CDR3: CASYQGAPYNEQFF
size: .
V: TRBV28
D: TRBD1
J: TRBJ2-1

DNA: TGTGCCAGCAACCGGGGGCCGAACACCGGGGAGCTGTTTTTT
CDR3: CASNRGPNTGELFF
size: .
V: TRBV6-2/TRBV6-3
D: .
J: TRBJ2-2

DNA: TGCAGTGCTAGAGATCGCGGACTAGCGGGAGTTATTAAAAATGAGCAGTTCTTC
CDR3: CSARDRGLAGVIKNEQFF
size: many
V: TRBV20-1
D: TRBD2
J: TRBJ2-1